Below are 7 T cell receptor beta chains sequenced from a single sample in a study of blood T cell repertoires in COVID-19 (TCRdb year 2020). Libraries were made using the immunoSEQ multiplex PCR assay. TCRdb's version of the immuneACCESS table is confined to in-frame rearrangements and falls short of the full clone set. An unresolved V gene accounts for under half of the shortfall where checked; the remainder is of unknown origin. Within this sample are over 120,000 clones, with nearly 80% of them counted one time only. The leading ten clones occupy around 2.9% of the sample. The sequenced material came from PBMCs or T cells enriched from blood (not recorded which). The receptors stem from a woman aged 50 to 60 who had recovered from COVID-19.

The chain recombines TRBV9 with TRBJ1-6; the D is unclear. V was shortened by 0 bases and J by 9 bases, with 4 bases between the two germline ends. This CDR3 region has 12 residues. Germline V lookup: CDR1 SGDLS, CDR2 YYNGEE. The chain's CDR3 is CASSVGASPLHF. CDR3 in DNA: TGTGCCAGCAGCGTAGGGGCTTCACCCCTCCACTTT. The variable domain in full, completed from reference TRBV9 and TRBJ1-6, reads DSGVTQTPKHLITATGQRVTLRCSPRSGDLSVYWYQQSLDQGLQFLIQYYNGEERAKGNILERFSAQQFPDLHSELNLSSLELGDSALYFCASSVGASPLHFGNGTRLTVT.

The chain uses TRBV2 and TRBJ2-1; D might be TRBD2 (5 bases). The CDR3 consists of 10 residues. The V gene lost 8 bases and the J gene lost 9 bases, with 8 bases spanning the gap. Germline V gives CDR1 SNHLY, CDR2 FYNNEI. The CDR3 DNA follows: TGTGCCAGCCTAGAGGGTGAGCAGTTCTTC. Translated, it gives CASLEGEQFF.

CDR3 coding DNA: TGTGCCAGCAGTTACGGGATAGCGGGGGGACACGAGCAGTACTTC. It specifies CASSYGIAGGHEQYF. The chain joins TRBV6-6 to TRBJ2-7; 10 bases align to TRBD2. J was trimmed by 5 bases and V by 2 bases; bases with no gene match: 6. CDR3 length equals 15 residues. CDR1 is MNHNY, CDR2 SVGAGI, per germline (reference sequence).

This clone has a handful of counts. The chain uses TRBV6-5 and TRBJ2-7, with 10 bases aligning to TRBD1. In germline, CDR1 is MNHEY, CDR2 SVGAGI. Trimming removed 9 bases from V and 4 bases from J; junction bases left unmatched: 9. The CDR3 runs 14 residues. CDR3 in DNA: TGTGCCAGTAGACAGGGGGCCAGCACTTACGAGCAGTACTTC. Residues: CASRQGASTYEQYF.

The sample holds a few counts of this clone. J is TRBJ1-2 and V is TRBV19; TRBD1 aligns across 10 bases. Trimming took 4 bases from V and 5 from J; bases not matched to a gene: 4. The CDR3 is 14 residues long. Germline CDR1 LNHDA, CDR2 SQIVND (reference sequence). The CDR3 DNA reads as TGTGCCAGTAGTAGCTGGGACAGGGGTTATGGCTACACCTTC. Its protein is CASSSWDRGYGYTF.

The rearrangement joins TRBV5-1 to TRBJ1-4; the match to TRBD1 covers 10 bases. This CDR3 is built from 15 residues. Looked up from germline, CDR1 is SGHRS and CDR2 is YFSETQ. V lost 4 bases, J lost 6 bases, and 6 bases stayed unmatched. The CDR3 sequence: CASSGGGTGDEKLFF. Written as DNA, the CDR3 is TGCGCCAGCAGCGGGGGCGGGACAGGGGATGAAAAACTGTTTTTT.

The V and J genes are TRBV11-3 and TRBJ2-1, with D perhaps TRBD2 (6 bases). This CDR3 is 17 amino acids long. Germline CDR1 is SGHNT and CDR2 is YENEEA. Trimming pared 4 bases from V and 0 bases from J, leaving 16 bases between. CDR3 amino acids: CASSSPGLGGSYNEQFF. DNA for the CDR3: TGTGCCAGCAGCTCACCAGGGCTGGGGGGCTCCTACAATGAGCAGTTCTTC.